This is a list of T cell receptor beta chains from one sample in a study of cytomegalovirus exposure and HLA in healthy donors. The assay was immunoSEQ multiplex PCR, and TCRdb's table has in-frame clones only and misses some. In the table there are 150,000 to 160,000 clones, roughly 80% of which are singletons. The specimen was PBMCs. Receptor source: a young man in good health and CMV-seropositive. Both conserved end residues are part of each CDR3. The order of the fields is J gene, D gene, clone size, V gene, CDR3 DNA, CDR3 protein. The D gene is left open where the match is weak. Not all rows give a size; the values are once, few, many and, for expanded clones, a class.

J gene: TRBJ1-1; D gene: TRBD1; clone size: few; V gene: TRBV6-1; CDR3 DNA: TGTGCCAGCAGTGAAGAGGGGGCCGACACTGAAGCTTTCTTT; CDR3 protein: CASSEEGADTEAFF
J gene: TRBJ2-7; D gene: NA; clone size: few; V gene: TRBV6-1; CDR3 DNA: TGTGCCAGCAGTGAAGTGGGGAGTCTCGCCTACGAGCAGTACTTC; CDR3 protein: CASSEVGSLAYEQYF
J gene: TRBJ1-5; D gene: NA; clone size: NA; V gene: TRBV7-2; CDR3 DNA: TGTGCCAGCAGCTTCGGGTATAGCAATCAGCCCCAGCATTTT; CDR3 protein: CASSFGYSNQPQHF
J gene: TRBJ1-4; D gene: NA; clone size: NA; V gene: TRBV6-1; CDR3 DNA: TGTGCCAGCAGTGAAAGGGGGGGTGAAAAACTGTTTTTT; CDR3 protein: CASSERGGEKLFF
J gene: TRBJ2-1; D gene: TRBD1; clone size: NA; V gene: TRBV2; CDR3 DNA: TGTGCCACCTTACAGGGGTTTGGCAATGAGCAGTTCTTC; CDR3 protein: CATLQGFGNEQFF
J gene: TRBJ2-7; D gene: NA; clone size: once; V gene: TRBV27; CDR3 DNA: TGTGCCAGCAGTTTGGGGAGACATCAGTCTTCCGAACCTCCCTACGAGCAGTACTTC; CDR3 protein: CASSLGRHQSSEPPYEQYF
J gene: TRBJ1-6; D gene: NA; clone size: NA; V gene: TRBV5-1; CDR3 DNA: TGCGCCAGCAGCTTGGCGGCGCCTGCAGGATCACCCCTCCACTTT; CDR3 protein: CASSLAAPAGSPLHF
J gene: TRBJ1-6; D gene: NA; clone size: few; V gene: TRBV9; CDR3 DNA: TGTGCCAGCAGCGTAGGTCCCTTGAATTCACCCCTCCACTTT; CDR3 protein: CASSVGPLNSPLHF
J gene: TRBJ1-5; D gene: NA; clone size: NA; V gene: TRBV11-3; CDR3 DNA: TGTGCCAGCAGCTCGCGAGGGCCCCAGCATTTT; CDR3 protein: CASSSRGPQHF
J gene: TRBJ1-4; D gene: TRBD1; clone size: NA; V gene: TRBV9; CDR3 DNA: TGTGCCAGCAGCGTAGGGCCAGGGGGTACTGAAAAACTGTTTTTT; CDR3 protein: CASSVGPGGTEKLFF
J gene: TRBJ1-1; D gene: NA; clone size: NA; V gene: TRBV28; CDR3 DNA: TGTGCCAGCAGTCTTGGGACTTCCGGAGCTTTCTTT; CDR3 protein: CASSLGTSGAFF
J gene: TRBJ2-7; D gene: NA; clone size: NA; V gene: TRBV5-4; CDR3 DNA: TGTGCCAGCAGCTTGAACAGTTTTGCCTACGAGCAGTACTTC; CDR3 protein: CASSLNSFAYEQYF
J gene: TRBJ2-7; D gene: NA; clone size: few; V gene: TRBV15; CDR3 DNA: TGTGCCACCAGCAGCCTTTACTCCTACGAGCAGTACTTC; CDR3 protein: CATSSLYSYEQYF
J gene: TRBJ2-7; D gene: NA; clone size: NA; V gene: TRBV7-9; CDR3 DNA: TGTGCCAGCGGTTTTGCGACAGCCTCCTACGAGCAGTACTTC; CDR3 protein: CASGFATASYEQYF
J gene: TRBJ2-5; D gene: TRBD2; clone size: NA; V gene: TRBV5-4; CDR3 DNA: TGTGCCAGCAGCTCCGGGGGGGCGGGCGAGACCCAGTACTTC; CDR3 protein: CASSSGGAGETQYF
J gene: TRBJ1-4; D gene: TRBD1; clone size: once; V gene: TRBV2; CDR3 DNA: TGTGCCAGCACTGCAACAGGGGCAACTAATGAAAAACTGTTTTTT; CDR3 protein: CASTATGATNEKLFF
J gene: TRBJ2-7; D gene: NA; clone size: NA; V gene: TRBV7-9; CDR3 DNA: TGTGTTACGTCCGGGAGCTCCTACGAGCAGTACTTC; CDR3 protein: CVTSGSSYEQYF
J gene: TRBJ2-7; D gene: TRBD2; clone size: NA; V gene: TRBV25-1; CDR3 DNA: TGTGCCAGCAGTGAATCACTAGCGGCCGCCTACGAGCAGTACTTC; CDR3 protein: CASSESLAAAYEQYF
J gene: TRBJ1-2; D gene: NA; clone size: NA; V gene: TRBV5-1; CDR3 DNA: TGCGCCAGCAGCCCCGTAACGGGGGACCATGGCTACACCTTC; CDR3 protein: CASSPVTGDHGYTF
J gene: TRBJ2-3; D gene: TRBD1; clone size: NA; V gene: TRBV4-2; CDR3 DNA: TGTGCCAGCAGCCAAGATGCGGCAGGGGGCAGAGATACGCAGTATTTT; CDR3 protein: CASSQDAAGGRDTQYF
J gene: TRBJ1-2; D gene: NA; clone size: NA; V gene: TRBV5-6; CDR3 DNA: TGTGCCAGCAGCTTGGAACGGTATGGCTACACCTTC; CDR3 protein: CASSLERYGYTF
J gene: TRBJ2-7; D gene: TRBD1; clone size: NA; V gene: TRBV6-6; CDR3 DNA: TGTGCCAGCAGAACGGGACAGGGGTTCTCCGAGCAGTACTTC; CDR3 protein: CASRTGQGFSEQYF
J gene: TRBJ2-7; D gene: NA; clone size: NA; V gene: TRBV2; CDR3 DNA: TGTGCCAGCAGTGAAGCCTTTTATGGCTACCAGGACTTC; CDR3 protein: CASSEAFYGYQDF
J gene: TRBJ1-5; D gene: NA; clone size: NA; V gene: TRBV12-5; CDR3 DNA: TGTGCTAGTGGTTTGGTACCCGGACTGGGCGGGGAGCCCCAGCATTTT; CDR3 protein: CASGLVPGLGGEPQHF
J gene: TRBJ1-2; D gene: TRBD1; clone size: few; V gene: TRBV4-1; CDR3 DNA: TGCGCCAGCAGCCAAGCAGGACAGGGAGATGGCTACACCTTC; CDR3 protein: CASSQAGQGDGYTF
J gene: TRBJ1-1; D gene: NA; clone size: NA; V gene: TRBV6-4; CDR3 DNA: TGTGCCAGCAGTTTCCGACAGGACACTGAAGCTTTCTTT; CDR3 protein: CASSFRQDTEAFF
J gene: TRBJ2-1; D gene: TRBD2; clone size: NA; V gene: TRBV27; CDR3 DNA: TGTGCCAGCAGTTTCGCGGGAGCCTCCTACAATGAGCAGTTCTTC; CDR3 protein: CASSFAGASYNEQFF
J gene: TRBJ1-3; D gene: NA; clone size: NA; V gene: TRBV7-2; CDR3 DNA: TGTGCCAGCAGCTTAGGGGGGGGGAGTGGAAACACCATATATTTT; CDR3 protein: CASSLGGGSGNTIYF
J gene: TRBJ2-2; D gene: TRBD2; clone size: NA; V gene: TRBV7-6; CDR3 DNA: TGTGCCAGCAGGGGACTAGCGGGGGACACCGGGGAGCTGTTTTTT; CDR3 protein: CASRGLAGDTGELFF
J gene: TRBJ2-7; D gene: NA; clone size: NA; V gene: TRBV13; CDR3 DNA: TGTGCCAGCAGCTTAGGCCCGAGTCAGGACTACGAGCAGTACTTC; CDR3 protein: CASSLGPSQDYEQYF
J gene: TRBJ1-2; D gene: TRBD1; clone size: NA; V gene: TRBV7-3; CDR3 DNA: TGTGCCAGCAGCTTGGACAGGGAGAATGGCTACACCTTC; CDR3 protein: CASSLDRENGYTF
J gene: TRBJ1-1; D gene: NA; clone size: once; V gene: TRBV11-2; CDR3 DNA: TGTGCCAGCAGCTTAGGGGGCCTGTTTTCCGAAGCTTTCTTT; CDR3 protein: CASSLGGLFSEAFF
J gene: TRBJ2-3; D gene: TRBD2; clone size: NA; V gene: TRBV7-2; CDR3 DNA: TGTGCCAGCAGCCTAGGGCGGGGGGGCGTGTTTGATACGCAGTATTTT; CDR3 protein: CASSLGRGGVFDTQYF
J gene: TRBJ2-2; D gene: TRBD1; clone size: few; V gene: TRBV28; CDR3 DNA: TGTGCCAGCAGGTGGACAGGGAACACCGGGGAGCTGTTTTTT; CDR3 protein: CASRWTGNTGELFF
J gene: TRBJ1-4; D gene: TRBD1; clone size: NA; V gene: TRBV5-1; CDR3 DNA: TGCGCCAGCGGGACAGGGGGCGTGGAAAAACTGTTTTTT; CDR3 protein: CASGTGGVEKLFF
J gene: TRBJ1-2; D gene: TRBD1; clone size: NA; V gene: TRBV6-5; CDR3 DNA: TGTGCCAGCAGTTACGGACAGGGGGATGGCTACACCTTC; CDR3 protein: CASSYGQGDGYTF
J gene: TRBJ1-1; D gene: NA; clone size: NA; V gene: TRBV30; CDR3 DNA: TGTGCCTGGAAGCGGGAGGGCCGGGGTAACACTGAAGCTTTCTTT; CDR3 protein: CAWKREGRGNTEAFF
J gene: TRBJ2-1; D gene: TRBD2; clone size: once; V gene: TRBV10-1; CDR3 DNA: TGCGCCAGCAGCCCTAGCGGGAGGGCTGAGCAGTTCTTC; CDR3 protein: CASSPSGRAEQFF
J gene: TRBJ1-2; D gene: NA; clone size: NA; V gene: TRBV7-3; CDR3 DNA: TGTGCCAGCAGCTTAACACAGCAAGCCTATGGCTACACCTTC; CDR3 protein: CASSLTQQAYGYTF
J gene: TRBJ1-3; D gene: TRBD1; clone size: NA; V gene: TRBV28; CDR3 DNA: TGTGCCAGCAGTTTAGGGACAGCCTACTCTGGAAACACCATATATTTT; CDR3 protein: CASSLGTAYSGNTIYF
J gene: TRBJ1-2; D gene: NA; clone size: NA; V gene: TRBV27; CDR3 DNA: TGTGCCAGCAACTCATTGGGGCGGAACTATGGCTACACCTTC; CDR3 protein: CASNSLGRNYGYTF
J gene: TRBJ2-1; D gene: NA; clone size: NA; V gene: TRBV5-6; CDR3 DNA: TGTGCCAGCAGCTTCGGTGGCCAGGGCAATGAGCAGTTCTTC; CDR3 protein: CASSFGGQGNEQFF
J gene: TRBJ1-1; D gene: NA; clone size: NA; V gene: TRBV12-5; CDR3 DNA: TGTGCTAGTGGTTTGGTACCGGCTAGAGCTTTCTTT; CDR3 protein: CASGLVPARAFF
J gene: TRBJ2-7; D gene: NA; clone size: NA; V gene: TRBV2; CDR3 DNA: TGTGCCAGCAGTGAGGAGGGATGGTCCTACGAGCAGTACTTC; CDR3 protein: CASSEEGWSYEQYF
J gene: TRBJ1-2; D gene: TRBD1; clone size: once; V gene: TRBV7-9; CDR3 DNA: TGTGCCAGCACCCCCGACATTGGACAGGGGTACACCTTC; CDR3 protein: CASTPDIGQGYTF
J gene: TRBJ1-1; D gene: NA; clone size: NA; V gene: TRBV28; CDR3 DNA: TGTGCCAGCAAGGTCCCAGGAGGGAACACTGAAGCTTTCTTT; CDR3 protein: CASKVPGGNTEAFF
J gene: TRBJ1-2; D gene: NA; clone size: once; V gene: TRBV25-1; CDR3 DNA: TGTGCCAGCAGTGAAAGTAGAGGGGCAGGGACTTCTAGCTATGGCTACACCTTC; CDR3 protein: CASSESRGAGTSSYGYTF
J gene: TRBJ2-3; D gene: TRBD2; clone size: NA; V gene: TRBV6-1; CDR3 DNA: TGTGCCAGCAGTCTCGCGGGAGCCGGGACAGATACGCAGTATTTT; CDR3 protein: CASSLAGAGTDTQYF